These T cell receptor beta chains were read from a single sample in a study of naive and memory T cell subsets. TCRdb independently ran MiXCR on the UMI-ligation and nested PCR reads; one entry per CDR3 protein. The repertoire holds 37,000 or so distinct CDR3 sequences, with roughly 11% as singletons. The specimen was skin, collected from a tuberculin skin test site. All receptors come from an adult in good health. Both conserved end residues are part of each CDR3. The D gene is left open where the match is weak. Clone size, where shown, is once, few, many, or a class for clones that have expanded.

D gene	V gene	clone size	J gene	CDR3 DNA	CDR3 protein
-	TRBV18	-	TRBJ2-2	TGTGCCAGCTCACCACGCTCTATGCTGCGGGACAGCAAGGCCGGGGAGCTGTTTTTT	CASSPRSMLRDSKAGELFF
-	TRBV6-2/TRBV6-3	many	TRBJ2-4	TGTGCCAGCAGTTATTCGGGTGTCAAAAACATTCAGTACTTC	CASSYSGVKNIQYF
-	TRBV10-3	many	TRBJ2-5	TGTGCCATCAGTGTAATAGGGGGGGAGACCCAGTACTTC	CAISVIGGETQYF
TRBD2	TRBV11-2	many	TRBJ2-7	TGTGCCAGCAGCTTAGGGATGTTAGGACTAGCGGGAGACGAGCAGTACTTC	CASSLGMLGLAGDEQYF
TRBD2	TRBV2	-	TRBJ2-1	TGTGCCAGCAGTGCGCGGGGGGTCAGCTCCTACAATGAGCAGTTCTTC	CASSARGVSSYNEQFF
-	TRBV12-3/TRBV12-4	many	TRBJ2-7	TGTGCCAGCAGCCCTATCGTTGGCTACGAGCAGTACTTC	CASSPIVGYEQYF
-	TRBV28	-	TRBJ1-3	TGTGCCAGCAGTTTGGGAGGGGGAAACACCATATATTTT	CASSLGGGNTIYF
TRBD1	TRBV30	many	TRBJ1-1	TGTGCCTGGAGCCCCGAGACAGGGCGCACTGAAGCTTTCTTT	CAWSPETGRTEAFF
-	TRBV28	few	TRBJ2-7	TGTGCCAGCAGTTTCCAGGACTCCTACGAGCAGTACTTC	CASSFQDSYEQYF
-	TRBV29-1	many	TRBJ1-1	TGCAGCGTGGTACCCAGGGAGAACACTGAAGCTTTCTTT	CSVVPRENTEAFF
-	TRBV28	many	TRBJ1-6	TGTGCCAGCAGGCCGAGCTCCTATAATTCACCCCTCCACTTT	CASRPSSYNSPLHF
-	TRBV28	medium-sized	TRBJ1-2	TGTGCCAGCAGTTTCACAGCTAACTATGGCTACACCTTC	CASSFTANYGYTF
-	TRBV10-1	-	TRBJ1-2	TGCGCCAGCAGTGACTCGACAGGAGGGGGCTACACCTTC	CASSDSTGGGYTF
TRBD2	TRBV11-1	few	TRBJ2-5	TGTGCCAGCAGCTCCAGGCGGGGGGTAGAGACCCAGTACTTC	CASSSRRGVETQYF
-	TRBV7-2	many	TRBJ2-5	TGTGCCAGCAGCTTAGTGTTCTGGCGGGAGACCCAGTACTTC	CASSLVFWRETQYF
TRBD1	TRBV3-1	many	TRBJ2-1	TGTGCCAGCAACCGACAGGGGGCCCACAATGAGCAGTTCTTC	CASNRQGAHNEQFF
-	TRBV6-5	-	TRBJ2-2	TGTGCCAGCAGCCGTAGCGTCACCGGGGAGCTGTTTTTT	CASSRSVTGELFF
-	TRBV28	-	TRBJ2-1	TGTGCCAGCAGTTTATCCCCAGCCAATAGGTACAATGAGCAGTTCTTC	CASSLSPANRYNEQFF
-	TRBV20-1	-	TRBJ2-1	TGCAGTGCTCCCAGGACAGACTCCTACAATGAGCAGTTCTTC	CSAPRTDSYNEQFF
-	TRBV10-3	many	TRBJ2-7	TGTGCCATCAGTGAAGAGGCGCTGAGCTACGAGCAGTACTTC	CAISEEALSYEQYF
TRBD2	TRBV3-1	few	TRBJ2-1	TGTGCCAGCAGCCCGTTTTACGGGGGGGGAAACAATGAGCAGTTCTTC	CASSPFYGGGNNEQFF
-	TRBV9	many	TRBJ2-1	TGTGCCAGCAGCGTCTCTAGCTCAGGTTTGTATGAGCAGTTCTTC	CASSVSSSGLYEQFF
TRBD2	TRBV25-1	many	TRBJ2-5	TGTGCCAGCAGGGCGGGACTAGCCGAGTCCGAGACCCAGTACTTC	CASRAGLAESETQYF
-	TRBV7-2	few	TRBJ1-1	TGTGCCAGCAGCTTGGACGGACAGAACACTGAAGCTTTCTTT	CASSLDGQNTEAFF
-	TRBV12-3/TRBV12-4	-	TRBJ1-1	TGTGCCAGCAGTTTCTCACAGCTTAACACTGAAGCTTTCTTT	CASSFSQLNTEAFF
-	TRBV19	-	TRBJ1-5	TGTGCCAGTACCCCTCGTCAGGGGACAAATCAGCCCCAGCATTTT	CASTPRQGTNQPQHF
TRBD1	TRBV2	-	TRBJ1-6	TGTGCCAGCGTTAGACAGGGGCATGGTAATTCACCCCTCCACTTT	CASVRQGHGNSPLHF
-	TRBV3-1	-	TRBJ1-1	TGTGCCAGCAGCTCCACTCGGACCGGCTTGACTGAAGCTTTCTTT	CASSSTRTGLTEAFF
TRBD1	TRBV20-1	few	TRBJ2-3	TGCAGTGTAGGGGACAGGATGAAAGATACGCAGTATTTT	CSVGDRMKDTQYF
-	TRBV7-9	medium-sized	TRBJ2-2	TGTGCCAGCAGCCCCCGTGCCCTAAACACCGGGGAGCTGTTTTTT	CASSPRALNTGELFF
TRBD1	TRBV7-9	-	TRBJ2-4	TGTGCCAGCAGCCCCAGAGGGACAGGGGGCAACATTCAGTACTTC	CASSPRGTGGNIQYF
-	TRBV6-5	few	TRBJ2-2	TGTGCCAGCAGTTACAACACCGGGGAGCTGTTTTTT	CASSYNTGELFF
TRBD2	TRBV18	many	TRBJ2-1	TGTGCCAGCGCAATAGCGGGCCTATACTACAATGAGCAGTTCTTC	CASAIAGLYYNEQFF
-	TRBV20-1	-	TRBJ2-3	TGCAGTGCTCCCGACCCGAGAGGAGCGGATACGCAGTATTTT	CSAPDPRGADTQYF
-	TRBV18	-	TRBJ1-1	TGTGCCAGCTTACCACCCGATAACACTGAAGCTTTCTTT	CASLPPDNTEAFF
-	TRBV25-1	-	TRBJ2-2	TGTGCCAGCAGTGGAATTATATCATACACCGGGGAGCTGTTTTTT	CASSGIISYTGELFF
-	TRBV25-1	few	TRBJ1-3	TGTGCCAGCAGTGACCCTCACGGGAACTCTGGAAACACCATATATTTT	CASSDPHGNSGNTIYF
TRBD1	TRBV20-1	medium-sized	TRBJ1-5	TGCAGTGCTTCTGTTGCGGGACAGGGGATTTATAGCAATCAGCCCCAGCATTTT	CSASVAGQGIYSNQPQHF
TRBD2	TRBV11-3	many	TRBJ2-3	TGTGCCAGCTCCCGGGGGGATGTGGATACGCAGTATTTT	CASSRGDVDTQYF
-	TRBV5-1	-	TRBJ1-2	TGCGCCAGCGGACCAGGGCAATTTTACTATGGCTACACCTTC	CASGPGQFYYGYTF
-	TRBV6-5	-	TRBJ2-7	TGTGCCAGCAGCCGACAGGGGGCTGTAGCGGGGGAGACCTACGAGCAGTACTTC	CASSRQGAVAGETYEQYF
TRBD1	TRBV28	few	TRBJ2-2	TGTGCCAGCAGCCGCGACAGGGTCGGCACCGGGGAGCTGTTTTTT	CASSRDRVGTGELFF
TRBD2	TRBV20-1	-	TRBJ2-4	TGCAGTGCTGGCCGACTAGCGAGCCGGGCCAAAAACATTCAGTACTTC	CSAGRLASRAKNIQYF
-	TRBV18	many	TRBJ2-3	TGTGCCAGCTCACCACAGCGTAGAAGCACAGATACGCAGTATTTT	CASSPQRRSTDTQYF
TRBD1	TRBV7-6	medium-sized	TRBJ2-3	TGTGCCAGCAGCTCCACAGGGGACAGGGCCACAGATACGCAGTATTTT	CASSSTGDRATDTQYF
-	TRBV25-1	many	TRBJ2-7	TGTGCCAGCACGGAAGGCTACGAGCAGTACTTC	CASTEGYEQYF
-	TRBV11-2	-	TRBJ2-6	TGTGCCAGCAGCTTAGAAGCTGGGGCCAACGTCCTGACTTTC	CASSLEAGANVLTF
-	TRBV3-1	-	TRBJ2-2	TGTGCCAGCAGCCAATCGGAGCGGACCGGGGAGCTGTTTTTT	CASSQSERTGELFF
-	TRBV29-1	-	TRBJ1-1	TGCAGCGTTGATCGGGGGGCAGGAGAAACTTTCTTT	CSVDRGAGETFF
-	TRBV30	few	TRBJ1-2	TGTGCCTGGAGTGACGGGGTATATCATGGCTACACCTTC	CAWSDGVYHGYTF
TRBD1	TRBV7-8	-	TRBJ1-5	TGTGCCAGCAGCTTAGGAGGGGGGACAGGTACTCAGCCCCAGCATTTT	CASSLGGGTGTQPQHF
TRBD2	TRBV7-2	-	TRBJ2-7	TGTGCCAGCAGCTTAAGGACTAGCGGGGTCTCCTACGAGCAGTACTTC	CASSLRTSGVSYEQYF
-	TRBV24-1	many	TRBJ1-5	TGTGCCACCCAAGACCGGGACACTAGACAGCCCCAGCATTTT	CATQDRDTRQPQHF
-	TRBV15	many	TRBJ1-1	TGTGCCACCAGCAGCCTGGGAAACACTGAAGCTTTCTTT	CATSSLGNTEAFF
-	TRBV30	few	TRBJ1-1	TGTGCCTGGAGTCGGACTGAAGCTTTCTTT	CAWSRTEAFF